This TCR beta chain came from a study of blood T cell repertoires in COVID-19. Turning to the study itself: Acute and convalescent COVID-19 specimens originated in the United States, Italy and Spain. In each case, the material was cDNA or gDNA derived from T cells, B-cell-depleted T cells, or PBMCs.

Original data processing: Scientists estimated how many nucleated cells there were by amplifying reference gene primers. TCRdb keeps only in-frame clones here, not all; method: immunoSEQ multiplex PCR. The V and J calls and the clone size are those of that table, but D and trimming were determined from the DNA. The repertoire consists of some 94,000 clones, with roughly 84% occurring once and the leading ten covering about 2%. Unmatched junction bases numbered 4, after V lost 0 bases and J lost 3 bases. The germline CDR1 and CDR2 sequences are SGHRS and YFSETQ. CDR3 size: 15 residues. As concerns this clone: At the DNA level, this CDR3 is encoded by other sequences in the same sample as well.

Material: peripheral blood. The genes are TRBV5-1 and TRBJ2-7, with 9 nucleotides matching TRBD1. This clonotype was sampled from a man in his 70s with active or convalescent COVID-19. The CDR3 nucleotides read TGCGCCAGCAGCTTGGGCGGGACAGGGTACTACGAGCAGTACTTC. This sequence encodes CASSLGGTGYYEQYF.